This TCR beta chain emerged from a study of vaccination and CD4 T cells after COVID-19. About the research overall: Control cultures were supplied with a CEFX pool, an HIV-1 Nef pool, or no peptide at all. Findings and limits, study-wide: Going from roughly 22 to 38, median SARS-CoV-2-reactive clonotypes did not rise significantly.

The V and J ends lost 7 bases and 5 bases respectively, with 11 bases between them. The length of the CDR3 is 13 residues. The germline CDR1 and CDR2 sequences are MNHEY and SMNVEV (reference sequence). This clonotype was seen a few times. What it binds is not known. Treatment denoted: approximately nine-day PBMC culture with coronavirus spike peptide pools or control peptides (ViraFEST assay). For ViraFEST, peptide pools expanded antigen-specific T cells, after which the TCRs were sequenced. Cultured CD4+ T-cell DNA underwent Oncomine TCR Beta short-read sequencing. Genomic DNA from cultured CD4+ T cells was extracted. TCRdb ran MiXCR on the PCR reads and lists one entry per CDR3 protein. The sample has about 13,000 distinct CDR3 sequences, 40% to 65% seen once.

This receptor was taken from a human donor who had recovered from COVID-19. The sequenced material came from CD4+ T cells from blood, cultured in vitro. This chain joins TRBV27 and TRBJ2-2; no clear D. CDR3 sequence: CASNIAGTGELFF. CDR3 nucleotides: TGTGCCAGCAATATAGCCGGAACCGGGGAGCTGTTTTTT.